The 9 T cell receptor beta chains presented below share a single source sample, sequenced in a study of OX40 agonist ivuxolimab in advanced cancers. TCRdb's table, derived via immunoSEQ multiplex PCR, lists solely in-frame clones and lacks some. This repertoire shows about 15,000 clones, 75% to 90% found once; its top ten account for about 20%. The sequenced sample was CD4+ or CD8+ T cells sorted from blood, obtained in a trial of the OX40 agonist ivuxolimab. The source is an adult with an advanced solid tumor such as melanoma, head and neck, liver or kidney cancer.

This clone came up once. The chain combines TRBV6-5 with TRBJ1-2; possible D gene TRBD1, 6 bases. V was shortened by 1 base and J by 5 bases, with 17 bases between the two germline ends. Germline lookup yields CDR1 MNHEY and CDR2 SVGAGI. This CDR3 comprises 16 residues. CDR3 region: CASSYYPGDTGYGYTF. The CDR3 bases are TGTGCCAGCAGTTACTACCCGGGGGATACAGGGTATGGCTACACCTTC.

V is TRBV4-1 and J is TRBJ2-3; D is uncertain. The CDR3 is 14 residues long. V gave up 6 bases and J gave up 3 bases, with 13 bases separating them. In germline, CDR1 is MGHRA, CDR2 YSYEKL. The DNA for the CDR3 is TGCGCCAGCAGAGACCTACGCACTACAGATACGCAGTATTTT. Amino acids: CASRDLRTTDTQYF.

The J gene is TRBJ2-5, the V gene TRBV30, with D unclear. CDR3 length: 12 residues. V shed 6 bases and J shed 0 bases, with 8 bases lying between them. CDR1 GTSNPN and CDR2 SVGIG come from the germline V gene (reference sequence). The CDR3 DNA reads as TGTGCCTGCTCGTCGTACCAAGAGACCCAGTACTTC. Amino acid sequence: CACSSYQETQYF.

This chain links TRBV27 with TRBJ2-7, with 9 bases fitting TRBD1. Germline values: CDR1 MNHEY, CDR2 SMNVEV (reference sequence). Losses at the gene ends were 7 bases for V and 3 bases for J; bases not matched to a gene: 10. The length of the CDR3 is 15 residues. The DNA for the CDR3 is TGTGCCAGCACCCCCAGCCGGGACAGGGTCTACGAGCAGTACTTC. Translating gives CASTPSRDRVYEQYF.

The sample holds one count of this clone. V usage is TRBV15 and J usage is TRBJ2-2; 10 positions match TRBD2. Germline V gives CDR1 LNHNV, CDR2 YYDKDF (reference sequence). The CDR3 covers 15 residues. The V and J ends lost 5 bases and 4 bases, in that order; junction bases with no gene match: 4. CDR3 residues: CATSWTSGSTGELFF. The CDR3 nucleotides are TGTGCCACCAGCTGGACTAGCGGCAGCACCGGGGAGCTGTTTTTT.

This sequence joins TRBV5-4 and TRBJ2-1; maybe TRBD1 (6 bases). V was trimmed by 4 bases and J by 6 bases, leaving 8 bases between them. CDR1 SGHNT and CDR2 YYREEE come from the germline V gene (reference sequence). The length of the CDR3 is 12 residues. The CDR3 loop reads CASSRGSNEQFF. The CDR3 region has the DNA TGTGCCAGCAGCAGGGGGAGCAATGAGCAGTTCTTC.

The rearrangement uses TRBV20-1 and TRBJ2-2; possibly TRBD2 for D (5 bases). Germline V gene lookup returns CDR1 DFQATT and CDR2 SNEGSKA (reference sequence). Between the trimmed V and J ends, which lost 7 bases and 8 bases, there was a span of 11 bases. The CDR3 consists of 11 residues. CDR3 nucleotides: TGCAGTGTAGAGGGTCCTGGGGAGCTGTTTTTT. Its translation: CSVEGPGELFF.

As DNA, the CDR3 is TGTGCCAGTAGCAGACAGTTAGCCAAAAACATTCAGTACTTC. Translation: CASSRQLAKNIQYF. This chain uses TRBV19 with TRBJ2-4, with D possibly matching TRBD1 (5 bases). V was cut by 6 bases and J by 0 bases, with 9 bases left in between. From germline, CDR1 is LNHDA and CDR2 SQIVND (reference sequence). The length of the CDR3 is 14 residues.

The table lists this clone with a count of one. The CDR3 nucleotides read TGTGCCAGCCACCGGGACGGTAATCAGCCCCAGCATTTT. It is translated as CASHRDGNQPQHF. The rearrangement joins TRBV27 to TRBJ1-5; a possible D gene is TRBD1 (5 bases). Deletions cut 8 bases from V and 4 bases from J, with 12 bases between. The CDR3 extends over 13 amino acids. Germline CDR1 is MNHEY and CDR2 is SMNVEV (reference sequence).